Below, 6 T cell receptor beta chains from the same sample are listed, as sequenced in a study of blood T cell repertoires in COVID-19. Clones were read by immunoSEQ multiplex PCR, and TCRdb kept only the in-frame ones, dropping some. The sample includes 80,000 to 90,000 clones, under 85% of them seen just once. Sequencing used peripheral blood. The receptors were gathered from a woman in her 70s with acute or convalescent COVID-19.

The chain links TRBV2 to TRBJ1-1; 7 nucleotides agree with TRBD1. Germline V CDR1 and CDR2: SNHLY, FYNNEI. CDR3 length: 16 residues. The trim removed 2 bases at V and 5 bases at J, leaving 11 bases unmatched. The CDR3 coding sequence is TGTGCCAGCAGTGAAACGGAGGGGGCATCGGTGACTGAAGCTTTCTTT. This encodes CASSETEGASVTEAFF.

The V call is TRBV19, the J call TRBJ2-3; D is uncertain. This CDR3 region has 14 residues. The germline V gene has CDR1 LNHDA and CDR2 SQIVND (reference sequence). The V end lost 5 bases, the J end lost 0 bases, and 9 bases lay between the germline ends. CDR3 bases: TGTGCCAGTAGTTTATCGTATAGCACAGATACGCAGTATTTT. It translates to CASSLSYSTDTQYF.

V usage is TRBV19 and J usage is TRBJ1-5; 9 positions agree with TRBD1. V shed 5 bases, J shed 6 bases, and the junction held 8 bases outside the gene matches. Germline V lookup: CDR1 LNHDA, CDR2 SQIVND (reference sequence). The CDR3 runs 15 residues. The CDR3 DNA reads as TGTGCCAGTAGTCCCCCGGACAGGGGTAGTCAGCCCCAGCATTTT. It encodes CASSPPDRGSQPQHF.

The rearrangement joins TRBV6-5 to TRBJ1-1, with unresolved D. The V and J ends lost 6 bases and 0 bases respectively, with 11 bases between them. Germline loops: CDR1 MNHEY, CDR2 SVGAGI. The CDR3 contains 14 residues. CDR3 sequence reads: CASSSRSLNTEAFF. The CDR3 DNA is TGTGCCAGCAGCTCTCGGTCGTTGAACACTGAAGCTTTCTTT.

The chain carries TRBV9 and TRBJ1-2; possible D gene TRBD1, 5 bases. The germline V gene has CDR1 SGDLS and CDR2 YYNGEE. Trimming pared 3 bases from V and 2 bases from J, leaving 8 bases between. The CDR3 extends over 13 amino acids. CDR3 region: CASSATVNYGYTF. The CDR3 DNA sequence: TGTGCCAGCAGCGCGACAGTCAACTATGGCTACACCTTC.

The rearrangement links TRBV15 to TRBJ1-5, with D perhaps TRBD1 (6 bases). The CDR3 consists of 15 residues. Germline V gene data show CDR1 as LNHNV and CDR2 as YYDKDF (reference sequence). Trimming left V 3 bases short and J 5 bases short, with 14 bases between. In DNA, the CDR3 is TGTGCCACCAGCAGGGACAGAAATACTGATCAGCCCCAGCATTTT. This encodes CATSRDRNTDQPQHF.